The clone carrying this T cell receptor beta chain showed up just a few times. The antigen is unknown. All donors were healthy Caucasians. In TCRdb, the 5' RACE reads were re-called with MiXCR into one record per CDR3 protein. Counted here are 570,000 or so distinct CDR3 sequences, approximately 10% occurring once; the ten biggest clones make up under 3%. V lost 7 bases and J 4 bases, leaving 7 bases between the germline ends. The CDR3 loop spans 12 amino acids. The data were obtained in a study of identical twins. General study results and limits: Insertion counts were lower in abundant cord blood beta clonotypes, a trend that memory repertoires did not show.

These data were also filed under a second study, of yellow fever vaccine responses in identical twins. That work contributes: Reportedly, the T cell response mounted by twins to vaccine seemed partly convergent, partly personalized.

This chain joins TRBV12-3 or TRBV12-4 and TRBJ2-2; D is uncertain. Sequencing was carried out using PBMCs. This sequence originates from a woman between 18 and 30 years old in good health. For the CDR3, the DNA is TGTGCCAGCAAAGTGGGCACCGGGGAGCTGTTTTTT. It yields the protein CASKVGTGELFF.